Listed here is a single T cell receptor (beta chain). CDR3 length: 13 amino acids. Between the trimmed V and J ends, which lost 0 bases and 1 base, there was a span of 6 bases. CDR1 and CDR2 from the germline V gene are GTSNPN and SVGIG (reference sequence). Per the original methods: Estimated nucleated cell counts came from reference gene primer amplification. Measured with immunoSEQ multiplex PCR; TCRdb has only the in-frame clones, and not every one. That table gives V, J and clone size, and the DNA gave D and trimming. The sample has 37,000 or so clones, over 75% seen once. This sample stems from a study of blood T cell repertoires in COVID-19. The wider study: PBMCs, B-cell-depleted T cells, or T cells were the source of the cDNA or gDNA that made up the material.

Sample: peripheral blood. The chain couples TRBV30 to TRBJ1-1; D is unclear. This TCR came from an elderly man with active or convalescent COVID-19. The CDR3 coding sequence is TGTGCCTGGAGTGTTCAGCGGAACACTGAAGCTTTCTTT. The encoded protein is CAWSVQRNTEAFF.